This T cell receptor (beta chain) was captured by sequencing in a study of CD8+ T cells in alopecia areata. Germline V gene data show CDR1 as SQVTM and CDR2 as ANQGSEA. The CDR3 runs to 13 residues. The junction had 6 bases not matched to a gene; V was cut back by 6 bases and J by 6 bases. Following extraction, RNA underwent reverse transcription to cDNA, which served as the sequencing template. The table came from immunoSEQ multiplex PCR; TCRdb's copy has only in-frame clones and leaves some out. The sample yields some 180,000 clones, approximately 51% seen once. Treatment indicated: oral pan-JAK inhibitor, 5-10 mg twice daily. Sampling of alopecia areata patients yielded lesional scalp punch biopsies as well as peripheral blood. The study's findings and limits: Expanded CD8+ clones among the top 100, and scalp clonality, were significantly decreased by tofacitinib. Alopecia totalis/universalis scalp especially showed more expanded CD8+ clones than normal scalp.

Concerning this clone itself: The antigen is unknown.

Sequencing was performed on CD8+ T cells sorted from blood, taken at roughly week 52, from a patient treated with tofacitinib. This clonotype was sampled from a human donor with alopecia areata. V usage is TRBV29-1 and J usage is TRBJ2-3; 10 bases fit TRBD1. CDR3 amino acids: CSVGTGVEDTQYF. The CDR3 DNA reads TGCAGCGTAGGGACAGGGGTGGAGGATACGCAGTATTTT.